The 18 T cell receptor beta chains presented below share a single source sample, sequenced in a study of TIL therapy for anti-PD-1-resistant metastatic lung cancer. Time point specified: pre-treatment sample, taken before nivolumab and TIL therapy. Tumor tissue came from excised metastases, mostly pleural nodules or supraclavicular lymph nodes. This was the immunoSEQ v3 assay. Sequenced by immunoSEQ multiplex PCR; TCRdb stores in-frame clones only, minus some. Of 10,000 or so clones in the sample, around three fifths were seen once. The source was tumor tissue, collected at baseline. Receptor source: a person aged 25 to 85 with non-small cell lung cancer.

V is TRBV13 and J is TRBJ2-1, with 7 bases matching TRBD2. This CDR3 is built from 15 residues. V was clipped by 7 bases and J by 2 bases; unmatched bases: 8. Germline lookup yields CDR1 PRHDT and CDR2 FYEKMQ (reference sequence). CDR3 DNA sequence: TGTGCCAGCACCTTCTGGGGGGGAGCCTACAATGAGCAGTTCTTC. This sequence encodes CASTFWGGAYNEQFF.

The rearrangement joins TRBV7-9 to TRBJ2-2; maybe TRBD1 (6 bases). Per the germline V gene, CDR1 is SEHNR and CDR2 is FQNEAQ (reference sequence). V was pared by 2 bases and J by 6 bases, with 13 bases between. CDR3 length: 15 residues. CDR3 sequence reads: CASSLQGNIAGELFF. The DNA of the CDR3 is TGTGCCAGCAGCTTACAGGGGAATATCGCCGGGGAGCTGTTTTTT.

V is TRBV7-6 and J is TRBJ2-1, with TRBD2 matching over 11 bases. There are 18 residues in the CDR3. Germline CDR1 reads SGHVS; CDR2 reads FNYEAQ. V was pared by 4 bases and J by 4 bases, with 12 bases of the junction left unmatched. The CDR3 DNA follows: TGTGCCAGCAGCTCGACAAAGACTAGCGGGGTGATGTACAATGAGCAGTTCTTC. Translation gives CASSSTKTSGVMYNEQFF.

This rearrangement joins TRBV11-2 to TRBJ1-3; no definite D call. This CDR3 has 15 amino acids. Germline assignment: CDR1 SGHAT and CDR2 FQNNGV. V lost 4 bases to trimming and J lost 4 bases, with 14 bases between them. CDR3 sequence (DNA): TGTGCCAGCAGCTCGGGCAGAACCCCCGGAAACACCATATATTTT. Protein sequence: CASSSGRTPGNTIYF.

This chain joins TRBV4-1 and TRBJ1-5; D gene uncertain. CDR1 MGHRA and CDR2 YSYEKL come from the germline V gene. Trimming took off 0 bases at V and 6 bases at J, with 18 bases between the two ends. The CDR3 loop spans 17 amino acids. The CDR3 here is CASSQEARPARSQPQHF. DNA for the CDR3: TGCGCCAGCAGCCAAGAAGCGAGACCCGCGCGGAGTCAGCCCCAGCATTTT.

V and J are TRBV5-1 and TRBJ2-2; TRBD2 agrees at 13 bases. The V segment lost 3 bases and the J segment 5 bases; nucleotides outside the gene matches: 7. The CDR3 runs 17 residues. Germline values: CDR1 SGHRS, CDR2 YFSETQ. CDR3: CASSSGTSGMGTGELFF. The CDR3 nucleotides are TGCGCCAGCAGCTCCGGGACTAGCGGGATGGGTACCGGGGAGCTGTTTTTT.

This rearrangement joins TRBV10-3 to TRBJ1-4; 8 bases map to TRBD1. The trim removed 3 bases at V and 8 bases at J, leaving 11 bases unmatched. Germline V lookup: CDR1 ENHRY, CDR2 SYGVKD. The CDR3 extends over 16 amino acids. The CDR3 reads CAISEDETGDNEKLFF. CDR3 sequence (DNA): TGTGCCATCAGTGAAGACGAGACAGGGGACAACGAAAAACTGTTTTTT.

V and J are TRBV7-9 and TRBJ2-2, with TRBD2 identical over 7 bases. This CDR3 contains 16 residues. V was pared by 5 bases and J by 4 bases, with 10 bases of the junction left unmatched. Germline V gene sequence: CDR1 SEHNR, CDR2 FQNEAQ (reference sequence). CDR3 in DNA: TGTGCCAGCAGCCCCCGGGGCGGGAGATCCACCGGGGAGCTGTTTTTT. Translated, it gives CASSPRGGRSTGELFF.

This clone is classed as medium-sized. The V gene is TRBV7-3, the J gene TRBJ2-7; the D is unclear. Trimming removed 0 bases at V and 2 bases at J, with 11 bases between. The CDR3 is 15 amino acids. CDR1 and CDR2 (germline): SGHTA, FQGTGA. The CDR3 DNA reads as TGTGCCAGCAGCTTAACTCCGGCACCCACCTACGAGCAGTACTTC. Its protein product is CASSLTPAPTYEQYF.

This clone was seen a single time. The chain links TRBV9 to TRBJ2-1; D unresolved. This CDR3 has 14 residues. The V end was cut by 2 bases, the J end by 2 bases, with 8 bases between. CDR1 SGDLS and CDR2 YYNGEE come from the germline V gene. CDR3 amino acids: CASSVSTAYNEQFF. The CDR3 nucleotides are TGTGCCAGCAGCGTCTCAACCGCCTACAATGAGCAGTTCTTC.

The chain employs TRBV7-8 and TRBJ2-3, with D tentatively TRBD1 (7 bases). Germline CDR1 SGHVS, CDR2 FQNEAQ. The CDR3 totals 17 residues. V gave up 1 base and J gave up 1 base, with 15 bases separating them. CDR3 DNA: TGTGCCAGCAGCTTAGTACCCAGGGGGGAAGGCACAGATACGCAGTATTTT. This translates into CASSLVPRGEGTDTQYF.

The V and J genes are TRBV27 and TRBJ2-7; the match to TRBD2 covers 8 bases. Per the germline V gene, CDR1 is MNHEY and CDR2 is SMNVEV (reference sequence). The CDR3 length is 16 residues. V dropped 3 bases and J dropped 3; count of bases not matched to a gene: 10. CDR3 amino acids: CASSFLVRGGHYEQYF. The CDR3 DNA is TGTGCCAGCAGTTTCCTGGTCCGCGGGGGGCACTACGAGCAGTACTTC.

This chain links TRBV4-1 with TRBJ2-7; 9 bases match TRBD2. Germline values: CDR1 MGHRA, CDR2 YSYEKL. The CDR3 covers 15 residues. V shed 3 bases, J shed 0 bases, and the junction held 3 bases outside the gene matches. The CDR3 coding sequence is TGCGCCAGCAGCCAGTCAGCGGGGGGCTCCTACGAGCAGTACTTC. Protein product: CASSQSAGGSYEQYF.

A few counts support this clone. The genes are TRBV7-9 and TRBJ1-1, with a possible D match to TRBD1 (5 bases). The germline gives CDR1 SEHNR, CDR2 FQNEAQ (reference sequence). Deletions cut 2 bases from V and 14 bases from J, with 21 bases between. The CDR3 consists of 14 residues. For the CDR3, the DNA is TGTGCCAGCAGCTTAAACGGTGGGGAGGGGAGGGTATTCTTT. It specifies CASSLNGGEGRVFF.

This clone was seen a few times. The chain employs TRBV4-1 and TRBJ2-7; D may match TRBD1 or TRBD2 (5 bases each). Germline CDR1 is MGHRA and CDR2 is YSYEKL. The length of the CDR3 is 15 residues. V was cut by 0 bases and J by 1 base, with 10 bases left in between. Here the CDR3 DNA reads TGCGCCAGCAGCCAAGACGGGACGGTGTCCTACGAGCAGTACTTC. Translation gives CASSQDGTVSYEQYF.

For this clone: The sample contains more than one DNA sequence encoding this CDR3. CDR3 coding DNA: TGTGCCAGCAGCTTGGTGGAAGAGACCCAGTACTTC. Protein: CASSLVEETQYF. V and J are TRBV5-4 and TRBJ2-5; D uncertain. The V and J ends lost 0 bases and 3 bases respectively, with 3 bases between them. Germline values: CDR1 SGHNT, CDR2 YYREEE (reference sequence). This CDR3 spans 12 amino acids.

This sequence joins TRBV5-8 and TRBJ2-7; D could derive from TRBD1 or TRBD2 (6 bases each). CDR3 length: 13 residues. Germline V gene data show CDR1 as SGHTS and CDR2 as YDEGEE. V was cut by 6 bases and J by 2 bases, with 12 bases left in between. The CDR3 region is CASTRGLTYEQYF. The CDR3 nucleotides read TGTGCCAGCACCCGGGGGCTGACCTACGAGCAGTACTTC.

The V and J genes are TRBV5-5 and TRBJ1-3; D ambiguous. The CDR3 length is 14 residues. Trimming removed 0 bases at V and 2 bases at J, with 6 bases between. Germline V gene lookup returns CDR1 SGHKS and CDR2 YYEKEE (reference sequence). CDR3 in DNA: TGTGCCAGCAGCTTGGACTTGGCTGGAAACACCATATATTTT. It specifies CASSLDLAGNTIYF.